This T cell receptor (beta chain) was captured by sequencing in a study of blood T cell repertoires in COVID-19. This CDR3 has 16 residues. Germline CDR1 reads LGHDT; CDR2 reads YNNKEL (reference sequence). V was cut by 0 bases and J by 4 bases, with 13 bases left in between. Some clones are missing from TCRdb's copy, which holds only in-frame ones; the method was immunoSEQ multiplex PCR. The table has roughly 50,000 clones, 80% to 90% seen once. The V and J genes are TRBV3-1 (or the pseudogene TRBV3-2) and TRBJ1-5, with D tentatively TRBD1 (5 bases). Sequencing was done on a sample of peripheral blood. The clonotype comes from a man in his forties with acute or convalescent COVID-19. CDR3 bases: TGTGCCAGCAGCCAAGATCTACCAGGGAGGAATCAGCCCCAGCATTTT. Protein: CASSQDLPGRNQPQHF.